This T cell receptor beta chain was identified in a study of radiotherapy plus CTLA-4 blockade in lung cancer. Study as a whole: Disease control was seen in 30% to 35% of patients, objective responses in about 19%.

In this sample, this clone turned up once. Antigen unknown. Study-level results: Interferon-beta, together with early blood T cell clone dynamics, reportedly best predicted response.

TCRdb keeps only in-frame clones here, not all; method: immunoSEQ multiplex PCR. The sample holds 95,000 to 150,000 clones, 75% to 90% seen once. Trimming pared 0 bases from V and 0 bases from J, leaving 9 bases between. CDR3 length: 15 amino acids. Germline V gene data show CDR1 as KGHSH and CDR2 as LQKENI. This sample comprised peripheral blood, obtained from a patient treated with radiotherapy plus ipilimumab. The V gene is TRBV18, the J gene TRBJ2-7; no definite D call. The source of this sequence is a human donor with non-small cell lung cancer that progressed on radiotherapy plus ipilimumab. The CDR3: CASSPPSSSSYEQYF. CDR3 DNA: TGTGCCAGCTCACCACCGTCGTCCAGCTCCTACGAGCAGTACTTC.